Listed here are 20 T cell receptor beta chains from one sample, sequenced in a study of PD-L1 blockade in urothelial cancer (dated by TCRdb to the late 2010s). Receptor libraries were prepared by the immunoSEQ multiplex PCR assay. TCRdb re-hosts the immuneACCESS table, in-frame sequences only. Its copies lack some clones; in the studies checked, an unresolved V gene accounts for under half of them, and the cause for the rest is not known. The sample records around 100,000 clones, less than 95% of which are singletons. Less than 5% of the sample comes from the top ten. The sample's time point, from its label and the paper: peripheral blood 6 weeks after treatment start. Here the sequenced sample was PBMCs, taken around atezolizumab (anti-PD-L1) treatment. These receptors were taken from a man in his 60s with urothelial cancer.

This chain connects TRBV28 to TRBJ2-7; 10 nucleotides match TRBD1. V lost 6 bases, J lost 5 bases, and 7 bases stayed unmatched. Germline assignment: CDR1 MDHEN and CDR2 SYDVKM. This CDR3 is 14 amino acids long. The CDR3 reads CASRRQGAPHEQYF. CDR3 coding DNA: TGTGCCAGCAGGCGACAGGGGGCTCCCCACGAGCAGTACTTC.

The chain is built from TRBV5-1 and TRBJ2-1; possible D gene TRBD2, 6 bases. This CDR3 comprises 15 residues. V was shortened by 4 bases and J by 7 bases, with 18 bases between the two germline ends. Germline V gives CDR1 SGHRS, CDR2 YFSETQ. The CDR3 is CASSPGTGELNEQFF. The CDR3 DNA reads TGCGCCAGCAGCCCCGGGACTGGGGAGCTGAATGAGCAGTTCTTC.

The chain employs TRBV14 and TRBJ1-2, with 9 bases that match TRBD1. Trimming removed 5 bases from V and 4 bases from J; junction bases left unmatched: 8. The CDR3 length is 15 residues. Germline V lookup: CDR1 SGHDN, CDR2 FVKESK. This chain's CDR3 is CASSADRGGTYGYTF. The CDR3 DNA reads TGTGCCAGCAGCGCGGACAGGGGAGGCACCTATGGCTACACCTTC.

The table lists this clone with a count of one. V usage is TRBV11-3 and J usage is TRBJ1-5; D gene unclear. V was cut by 6 bases and J by 0 bases, with 9 bases left in between. CDR1 SGHNT and CDR2 YENEEA come from the germline V gene. The CDR3 runs 14 residues. The chain's CDR3 is CASRATYSNQPQHF. The CDR3 DNA sequence: TGTGCCAGCAGAGCAACGTATAGCAATCAGCCCCAGCATTTT.

The gene calls are TRBV7-2 and TRBJ2-3, with 8 bases identical to TRBD2. V lost 3 bases and J lost 4; bases outside the gene matches: 12. This CDR3 region has 17 residues. Germline CDR1 reads SGHTA; CDR2 reads FQGNSA. CDR3 coding DNA: TGTGCCAGCAGCTTTGACCGGAGGCGGGGGGAGTCAGATACGCAGTATTTT. This codes for CASSFDRRRGESDTQYF.

This chain uses TRBV5-6 with TRBJ2-3, with 7 bases matching TRBD2. From germline, CDR1 is SGHDT and CDR2 YYEEEE. The CDR3 totals 16 residues. Trimming took 0 bases from V and 0 from J; bases not matched to a gene: 4. This CDR3 is CASSLVRDYSTDTQYF. The CDR3 bases are TGTGCCAGCAGCTTGGTACGGGACTATAGCACAGATACGCAGTATTTT. The whole variable domain, filled in from reference TRBV5-6 and TRBJ2-3, reads DAGVTQSPTHLIKTRGQQVTLRCSPKSGHDTVSWYQQALGQGPQFIFQYYEEEERQRGNFPDRFSGHQFPNYSSELNVNALLLGDSALYLCASSLVRDYSTDTQYFGPGTRLTVL.

This chain connects TRBV11-2 to TRBJ2-2; D is uncertain. The CDR3 is 14 residues long. V lost 0 bases, J lost 6 bases, and 8 bases lay in between. CDR1 and CDR2 (germline): SGHAT, FQNNGV. The CDR3 protein is CASSLDLRSGELFF. CDR3 sequence (DNA): TGTGCCAGCAGCTTAGATCTCCGGTCCGGGGAGCTGTTTTTT.

This rearrangement joins TRBV2 to TRBJ2-1; 12 bases are a match to TRBD2. CDR1 is SNHLY, CDR2 FYNNEI, per germline. This CDR3 is 15 amino acids long. V shed 6 bases, J shed 6 bases, and the junction held 6 bases outside the gene matches. For the CDR3, the DNA is TGTGCCAGCAGGCTAGCGGGGGGGCAATTCAATGAGCAGTTCTTC. This sequence encodes CASRLAGGQFNEQFF.

The V gene is TRBV27, the J gene TRBJ2-7; tentatively, D is TRBD2 (5 bases). The CDR3 spans 15 residues. The germline V and J ends were trimmed by 2 bases and 3 bases, with 14 bases remaining between them. Germline V gene data show CDR1 as MNHEY and CDR2 as SMNVEV (reference sequence). CDR3 coding DNA: TGTGCCAGCAGTTTAGGAACGGGGAAGGGCTACGAGCAGTACTTC. Translated: CASSLGTGKGYEQYF.

The V call is TRBV30, the J call TRBJ2-2; D not resolved. This CDR3 region has 14 residues. V was shortened by 4 bases and J by 4 bases, with 13 bases between the two germline ends. Looked up from germline, CDR1 is GTSNPN and CDR2 is SVGIG (reference sequence). The CDR3 region has the DNA TGTGCCTGGAATGAGGATTCGGTCACCGGGGAGCTGTTTTTT. It yields the protein CAWNEDSVTGELFF.

V gene TRBV25-1 combines with J gene TRBJ2-5; D gene ambiguous. The CDR3 totals 14 residues. The V gene's germline CDR1 is MGHDK and CDR2 SYGVNS. Trimming pared 3 bases from V and 1 base from J, leaving 9 bases between. The CDR3 spells CASSELKSQETQYF. CDR3 DNA: TGTGCCAGCAGTGAGCTCAAGAGCCAAGAGACCCAGTACTTC.

This chain uses TRBV4-3 with TRBJ1-1; D might be TRBD1 (5 bases). Germline CDR1 and CDR2: LGHNA and YSLEER. This CDR3 is 14 amino acids long. Between the trimmed V and J ends, which lost 0 bases and 5 bases, there was a span of 10 bases. This chain's CDR3 is CASSQDGGGTEAFF. The CDR3 DNA reads as TGCGCCAGCAGCCAAGATGGGGGAGGAACTGAAGCTTTCTTT.

The rearrangement joins TRBV5-6 to TRBJ1-2; 8 bases fit TRBD1. The CDR3 is 14 residues long. Germline CDR1 SGHDT, CDR2 YYEEEE. Unmatched junction bases numbered 4, after V lost 3 bases and J lost 3 bases. CDR3 protein: CASSSRGQDYGYTF. The CDR3 region has the DNA TGTGCCAGCAGCTCCAGGGGGCAGGACTATGGCTACACCTTC.

The chain carries TRBV9 and TRBJ1-1; the D is unclear. Trimming took 1 base from V and 0 from J, leaving 7 bases between them. Per the germline V gene, CDR1 is SGDLS and CDR2 is YYNGEE. The CDR3 contains 14 residues. The DNA of the CDR3 is TGTGCCAGCAGCGTACTAGGCATGAACACTGAAGCTTTCTTT. It specifies CASSVLGMNTEAFF.

The rearrangement joins TRBV2 to TRBJ2-3; the D gene is possibly TRBD1 (6 bases). V shed 2 bases and J shed 7 bases, with 19 bases lying between them. The CDR3 loop spans 16 amino acids. Per the germline V gene, CDR1 is SNHLY and CDR2 is FYNNEI. CDR3 nucleotide sequence: TGTGCCAGCAGTGAAATGGTCGGGACAAGAAGGAATACGCAGTATTTT. Amino acids: CASSEMVGTRRNTQYF.

This clone was counted a single time. V gene TRBV2 combines with J gene TRBJ2-5; 12 nucleotides match TRBD2. The V gene end was trimmed by 5 bases and the J gene end by 7 bases; junction bases not matched to a gene: 8. This CDR3 spans 15 amino acids. CDR1 is SNHLY, CDR2 FYNNEI, per germline. The CDR3 is CASSPTSGSFGTQYF. The CDR3 bases are TGTGCCAGCAGTCCGACTAGCGGGAGTTTCGGGACCCAGTACTTC.

The rearrangement links TRBV18 to TRBJ2-1; 11 nucleotides match TRBD2. The ends lost 4 bases at V and 7 bases at J; junction bases unmatched: 6. Germline values: CDR1 KGHSH, CDR2 LQKENI. The CDR3 length is 15 residues. DNA of the CDR3: TGTGCCAGCTCACTTAGCGGGAGGGCAAGAAATGAGCAGTTCTTC. This gives the protein CASSLSGRARNEQFF.

The V call is TRBV7-3, the J call TRBJ2-1; no clear D. CDR3 length: 15 amino acids. Germline-derived CDR1 and CDR2 are SGHTA and FQGTGA. V was trimmed by 0 bases and J by 6 bases, leaving 12 bases between them. The CDR3 DNA follows: TGTGCCAGCAGCTTAACGTCGGCTAGTTTCAATGAGCAGTTCTTC. It yields the protein CASSLTSASFNEQFF. The full variable domain, its missing parts supplied by reference TRBV7-3 and TRBJ2-1, is GAGVSQTPSNKVTEKGKYVELRCDPISGHTALYWYRQSLGQGPEFLIYFQGTGAADDSGLPNDRFFAVRPEGSVSTLKIQRTERGDSAVYLCASSLTSASFNEQFFGPGTRLTVL.

In its sample, this clone was seen once. The rearrangement joins TRBV4-1 to TRBJ2-7, with 8 bases matching TRBD2. V lost 4 bases and J lost 7; bases outside the gene matches: 12. Germline-derived CDR1 and CDR2 are MGHRA and YSYEKL. The CDR3 sequence is 15 residues long. This chain's CDR3 is CASSPVASGGEEQYF. The CDR3 region has the DNA TGCGCCAGCAGCCCCGTTGCAAGCGGGGGAGAGGAGCAGTACTTC.

This sequence joins TRBV5-1 and TRBJ2-2, with D perhaps matching TRBD1 (5 bases). CDR1 is SGHRS and CDR2 is YFSETQ in the germline V gene. The CDR3 spans 16 residues. Trimming stripped 0 bases from V and 2 bases from J, with 11 bases between. The CDR3 here is CASSLGQLQNTGELFF. The DNA of the CDR3 is TGCGCCAGCAGCTTGGGACAGCTCCAAAACACCGGGGAGCTGTTTTTT.